This TCR beta chain was retrieved from a study of blood T cells in healthy people across ages. V lost 9 bases and J 6 bases, leaving 15 bases between the germline ends. The CDR3 has 13 residues. Germline lookup yields CDR1 SGHTS and CDR2 YDEGEE. A second PCR, run for roughly 6 to 11 cycles, used a sample-barcoded 5' primer plus a J-beta primer mix. Each CDR3 protein gets one entry after TCRdb re-called the 5' RACE reads with MiXCR. Among roughly 1.7 million distinct CDR3 sequences, 30% to 35% were seen once, and the ten largest hold approximately 11%. Only a few counts were recorded for this clonotype.

V usage is TRBV5-8 and J usage is TRBJ2-2; tentatively, D is TRBD1 or TRBD2 (5 bases each). The sample comprised blood. The source of this sequence is a woman in her 30s in good health. CDR3 region: CATRWGSAGELFF. The DNA for the CDR3 is TGTGCCACCCGGTGGGGGAGTGCCGGGGAGCTGTTTTTT.